Following are 4 T cell receptor beta chains from one sample sequenced in a study of blood T cell repertoires in COVID-19. Profiled with immunoSEQ multiplex PCR; TCRdb holds only in-frame clones, not every one. The sample lists 240,000 or so clones, around 87% occurring once. The sequenced sample consisted of peripheral blood. These receptors originate from a woman in her 30s who had recovered from COVID-19.

V is TRBV2 and J is TRBJ2-1, with D possibly TRBD2 on 5 matching bases. Germline lookup yields CDR1 SNHLY and CDR2 FYNNEI. The CDR3 spans 13 residues. Trimming took off 8 bases at V and 4 bases at J, with 12 bases between the two ends. The CDR3 region has the DNA TGTGCCAGCGCGAGGGAACATTACAATGAGCAGTTCTTC. Protein sequence: CASAREHYNEQFF.

This chain links TRBV5-4 with TRBJ1-2; 10 bases match TRBD1. The CDR3 is 15 residues long. The germline V gene has CDR1 SGHNT and CDR2 YYREEE (reference sequence). The V gene end was trimmed by 4 bases and the J gene end by 7 bases; junction bases not matched to a gene: 10. The CDR3 loop reads CASSPLTGGVTGYTF. CDR3 in DNA: TGTGCCAGCAGCCCGCTGACAGGGGGCGTTACTGGCTACACCTTC.

This chain links TRBV12-3 or TRBV12-4 with TRBJ2-1; possibly TRBD1 for D (5 bases). The ends were cut back, 2 bases at V and 7 bases at J, with 9 bases in the middle. This CDR3 spans 13 amino acids. CDR3 nucleotides: TGTGCCAGCAGTTTAAGGGGCTGGAATGAGCAGTTCTTC. Translating gives CASSLRGWNEQFF.

The rearrangement joins TRBV4-2 to TRBJ1-1, with a possible D match to TRBD1 (5 bases). This CDR3 region has 15 residues. CDR1 is LGHNA, CDR2 YNFKEQ, per germline. V was cut by 1 base and J by 5 bases, with 14 bases left in between. CDR3 DNA sequence: TGTGCCAGCAGCCAAGTGCAGGGATTTGGGACTGAAGCTTTCTTT. This encodes CASSQVQGFGTEAFF.